This T cell receptor beta chain was documented in a study of Graves' ophthalmopathy and Graves' hyperthyroidism. RNA transcripts served as template for amplifying TCR beta CDR3 sequences. First-round RT-PCR with HTBI primers preceded a second-round multiplex PCR. TCRdb independently ran MiXCR on the multiplex PCR reads; one entry per CDR3 protein. The table includes around 670,000 distinct CDR3 sequences, around 40% detected once. General study points: Blood was where most expanded thyroid clonotypes above 0.001 frequency also turned up.

As for this clonotype: Antigen unknown.

The CDR3 is 14 amino acids. CDR1 SGHAT and CDR2 FQDESV come from the germline V gene (reference sequence). The V and J ends lost 6 bases and 3 bases respectively, with 14 bases between them. The sample was peripheral blood. The V call is TRBV11-1, the J call TRBJ1-2; D gene uncertain. The sequence was obtained from an adult man with Graves' ophthalmopathy. The CDR3 DNA reads TGTGCCAGCAGTGAAGCGGTCCCCGACTATGGCTACACCTTC. Translated: CASSEAVPDYGYTF.